These T cell receptor beta chains were read from a single sample in a study of T cell clonotyping in hematopoietic cell transplantation. Profiling relied on immunoSEQ multiplex PCR, and the TCRdb table lists in-frame clones only, not all of them. The repertoire includes approximately 26,000 clones, 90% to 95% of them detected once, and around 2.4% sits in the top ten. The sample consisted of peripheral blood mononuclear cells, taken before stem cell transplant. Receptors originate from a man in his fifties or sixties with acute myeloid leukemia. Some clones in this sample may be carry-over from other donors' samples. Both conserved end residues are part of each CDR3. Each record gives: V gene, D gene, J gene, clone size, CDR3 protein, CDR3 DNA. The D gene is left open where the match is weak. Clone size appears in some rows only: once, few, many, or a class for an expanded clone.

TRBV10-3	-	TRBJ1-5	-	CAISEYQQDQPQHF	TGTGCCATCAGTGAGTACCAGCAAGATCAGCCCCAGCATTTT
TRBV19	TRBD1	TRBJ2-5	-	CASKGQGFKETQYF	TGTGCCAGTAAAGGACAGGGGTTTAAGGAGACCCAGTACTTC
TRBV7-2	-	TRBJ2-5	-	CASSLLQIEGETQYF	TGTGCCAGCAGCTTGTTACAGATTGAGGGGGAGACCCAGTACTTC
TRBV5-4	-	TRBJ2-3	-	CASSSRSGANTDTQYF	TGTGCCAGCAGCTCGCGGTCCGGGGCTAACACAGATACGCAGTATTTT
TRBV10-3	TRBD2	TRBJ2-2	-	CAISVRASGENTGELFF	TGTGCCATCAGTGTTCGCGCTAGCGGGGAGAACACCGGGGAGCTGTTTTTT
TRBV23-1	-	TRBJ2-7	-	CASSQSRHYEQYF	TGCGCCAGCAGTCAATCGCGACATTACGAGCAGTACTTC
TRBV6-6	TRBD1	TRBJ1-2	-	CASRHRGRNSGYTF	TGTGCCAGCAGGCACAGGGGGCGCAATAGTGGCTACACCTTC
TRBV27	TRBD2	TRBJ2-7	-	CASSSTSGEEEQYF	TGTGCCAGCAGTTCCACTAGCGGGGAGGAAGAGCAGTACTTC
TRBV7-2	-	TRBJ2-7	-	CASSLAGSSYEQYF	TGTGCCAGCAGCTTAGCAGGGTCTTCCTACGAGCAGTACTTC
TRBV2	-	TRBJ2-5	-	CASRPGAETQYF	TGTGCCAGCCGGCCGGGGGCGGAGACCCAGTACTTC
TRBV6-4	-	TRBJ2-2	-	CASSDSSRTGELFF	TGTGCCAGCAGTGACTCGTCAAGGACCGGGGAGCTGTTTTTT
TRBV28	-	TRBJ1-5	-	CASIGVVSNQPQHF	TGTGCCAGCATCGGGGTTGTGAGCAATCAGCCCCAGCATTTT
TRBV9	-	TRBJ2-1	-	CASSVGSSVQYREQFF	TGTGCCAGCAGCGTAGGGAGTAGCGTCCAATATAGAGAGCAGTTCTTC
TRBV15	-	TRBJ1-2	-	CATSRDNRDGYTF	TGTGCCACCAGCAGAGACAACAGGGATGGCTACACCTTC
TRBV5-4	TRBD2	TRBJ2-3	-	CASRRDYTSTDTQYF	TGTGCCAGCAGACGGGACTATACTAGCACAGATACGCAGTATTTT
TRBV4-3	-	TRBJ2-5	-	CASSQSQGYQETQYF	TGCGCCAGCAGCCAGTCTCAGGGGTACCAAGAGACCCAGTACTTC
TRBV4-3	-	TRBJ1-4	-	CASSQDLTVSEKLFF	TGCGCCAGCAGCCAAGATTTGACAGTGAGTGAAAAACTGTTTTTT
TRBV28	-	TRBJ1-1	-	CASSFSAYDGPLLNTEAFF	TGTGCCAGCAGTTTTTCGGCGTATGACGGTCCTCTACTGAACACTGAAGCTTTCTTT
TRBV29-1	TRBD2	TRBJ2-7	-	CSAETSGNYEQYF	TGCAGCGCCGAGACTAGCGGCAATTACGAGCAGTACTTC
TRBV6-5	-	TRBJ2-5	-	CASSFARNQETQYF	TGTGCCAGCAGTTTCGCCAGAAACCAAGAGACCCAGTACTTC
TRBV30	-	TRBJ2-5	-	CAWSVGLVEETQYF	TGTGCCTGGAGTGTTGGCCTAGTCGAGGAGACCCAGTACTTC
TRBV1	-	TRBJ2-1	-	CTSSLHGGYNEQFF	TGCACCAGCAGCCTCCACGGGGGGTACAATGAGCAGTTCTTC
TRBV7-2	-	TRBJ1-3	-	CASSFTPGISGNTIYF	TGTGCCAGCAGCTTCACACCGGGAATCTCTGGAAACACCATATATTTT
TRBV7-6	-	TRBJ1-2	-	CASSLGGDYGYTF	TGTGCCAGCAGCTTAGGCGGGGACTATGGCTACACCTTC
TRBV2	-	TRBJ2-3	-	CASGRGPSTDTQYF	TGTGCCAGCGGCCGCGGGCCGAGCACAGATACGCAGTATTTT
TRBV6-1	TRBD1	TRBJ1-2	-	CASKVGDSYGYTF	TGTGCCAGCAAGGTCGGGGACAGCTATGGCTACACCTTC
TRBV19	TRBD1	TRBJ1-2	once	CASSSQTGNYGYTF	TGTGCCAGTAGTTCTCAGACAGGGAACTATGGCTACACCTTC
TRBV4-3	-	TRBJ2-5	-	CASSQDYREVQETQYF	TGCGCCAGCAGCCAAGACTACAGGGAGGTCCAAGAGACCCAGTACTTC